These 27 T cell receptor beta chains were all obtained from the same sample, sequenced in a study of T cells in Graves' hyperthyroidism and ophthalmopathy. Template material for amplifying TCR beta CDR3 regions consisted of RNA transcripts. The primer set for the first-round RT-PCR of the TCR CDR3 was HTBI. TCRdb re-called the multiplex PCR reads through MiXCR, storing one row per CDR3 protein. This sample has 300,000 to 400,000 distinct CDR3 sequences; roughly 15% occur once, and the top ten carry around 20%. Sequencing was performed on blood. The receptors here all came from a woman aged 25 to 45 with Graves' ophthalmopathy.

This clonotype was counted many times. The gene calls are TRBV15 and TRBJ2-5, with D possibly matching TRBD2 (5 bases). The CDR3 has 14 amino acids. The germline CDR1 and CDR2 sequences are LNHNV and YYDKDF (reference sequence). The V end lost 0 bases, the J end lost 7 bases, and 12 bases lay between the germline ends. The CDR3 here is CATSRDLGSGTQYF. The CDR3 DNA reads TGTGCCACCAGCAGAGATTTGGGGAGTGGGACCCAGTACTTC.

This clonotype came up a few times. J is TRBJ2-1 and V is TRBV7-9, with 9 bases lining up with TRBD1. Germline loops: CDR1 SEHNR, CDR2 FQNEAQ (reference sequence). The CDR3 covers 18 residues. J gave up 5 bases and V 6 bases, and 17 bases lay outside the gene matches. CDR3 residues: CASRKPKGDRVDHNEQFF. The CDR3 DNA is TGTGCCAGCAGAAAGCCAAAGGGGGACAGGGTGGATCACAATGAGCAGTTCTTC.

There are a few counts of this clonotype. The chain employs TRBV27 and TRBJ2-4; D is possibly TRBD1 (6 bases). The germline V gene has CDR1 MNHEY and CDR2 SMNVEV (reference sequence). This CDR3 has 14 residues. V was clipped by 3 bases and J by 7 bases, with 13 bases between them. CDR3 sequence: CASSFRQGRNIQYF. CDR3 nucleotide sequence: TGTGCCAGCAGTTTCCGTCAGGGGCGGAACATTCAGTACTTC.

This clonotype was counted at least ten times. V is TRBV12-3 or TRBV12-4 and J is TRBJ2-7, with 7 bases identical to TRBD1. The CDR3 totals 14 residues. J gave up 5 bases and V 5 bases, and 9 bases lay outside the gene matches. As DNA, the CDR3 is TGTGCCAGCAGTAAAGCACCAGGGACAGACGAGCAGTACTTC. Amino acids: CASSKAPGTDEQYF.

This clonotype appeared many times. This chain connects TRBV7-2 to TRBJ2-7, with TRBD1 matching over 11 bases. Germline values: CDR1 SGHTA, CDR2 FQGNSA. Trimming at V came to 8 bases and at J to 5 bases, leaving 5 bases not matched to a gene. The length of the CDR3 is 13 residues. CDR3 residues: CASGQGAVDEQYF. The CDR3 nucleotides are TGTGCCAGCGGACAGGGGGCTGTAGACGAGCAGTACTTC. The variable domain in full, completed from reference TRBV7-2 and TRBJ2-7, reads GAGVSQSPSNKVTEKGKDVELRCDPISGHTALYWYRQSLGQGLEFLIYFQGNSAPDKSGLPSDRFSAERTGGSVSTLTIQRTQQEDSAVYLCASGQGAVDEQYFGPGTRLTVT.

V is TRBV6-1 and J is TRBJ2-7; 9 bases are a match to TRBD2. The CDR3 covers 13 residues. J gave up 3 bases and V 6 bases, and 3 bases lay outside the gene matches. Germline assignment: CDR1 MNHNS and CDR2 SASEGT. CDR3 in DNA: TGTGCCAGCAGGAGAGCGGGGGGCTACGAGCAGTACTTC. Its translation: CASRRAGGYEQYF.

This clonotype occurred many times. As DNA, the CDR3 is TGTGCCAGCAGTCAGACGACTAGCCTCCCAGATACGCAGTATTTT. Amino acid sequence: CASSQTTSLPDTQYF. This chain uses TRBV5-8 with TRBJ2-3; 7 nucleotides line up with TRBD2. V lost 5 bases and J lost 4; bases outside the gene matches: 10. CDR3 length: 15 amino acids. In germline, CDR1 is SGHTS, CDR2 YDEGEE.

Only a few counts were recorded for this clonotype. CDR3 DNA: TGTGCCAGCAGTCCTCGACAGGGAGCTAATGAAAAACTGTTTTTT. The encoded protein is CASSPRQGANEKLFF. The chain employs TRBV6-1 and TRBJ1-4; 7 bases line up with TRBD1. The CDR3 has 15 amino acids. Losses at the gene ends were 5 bases for V and 3 bases for J; bases not matched to a gene: 6. CDR1 is MNHNS and CDR2 is SASEGT in the germline V gene.

The sample holds many counts of this clonotype. This chain connects TRBV20-1 to TRBJ1-2; D remains unclear. Germline lookup yields CDR1 DFQATT and CDR2 SNEGSKA (reference sequence). Trimming cost V 3 bases and J 4 bases, with 12 bases left between them. There are 13 residues in the CDR3. The CDR3 coding sequence is TGCAGTGCTAGTCTGTCCATGGGCTATGGCTACACCTTC. Amino acids: CSASLSMGYGYTF.

The table lists this clonotype with many counts. J is TRBJ2-7 and V is TRBV7-3; D is possibly TRBD1 (5 bases). The V end lost 0 bases, the J end lost 2 bases, and 14 bases lay between the germline ends. This CDR3 is built from 16 residues. Germline values: CDR1 SGHTA, CDR2 FQGTGA. CDR3 amino acids: CASSLTAVGAAYEQYF. The CDR3, as DNA: TGTGCCAGCAGCTTAACAGCCGTAGGGGCCGCCTACGAGCAGTACTTC.

At least ten counts were recorded for this clonotype. The chain joins TRBV28 to TRBJ1-3; weak D call: TRBD1 (5 bases). V gave up 7 bases and J gave up 4 bases, with 14 bases separating them. CDR3 length: 14 amino acids. Germline CDR1 is MDHEN and CDR2 is SYDVKM. CDR3 sequence reads: CASTPTGGGNTIYF. As DNA, the CDR3 is TGTGCCAGCACCCCGACGGGGGGAGGAAACACCATATATTTT.

This clonotype was detected a few times. The gene calls are TRBV19 and TRBJ2-3; the match to TRBD1 covers 7 bases. Trimming removed 5 bases from V and 2 bases from J; junction bases left unmatched: 10. The CDR3 runs to 16 residues. CDR1 and CDR2 from the germline V gene are LNHDA and SQIVND (reference sequence). Here the CDR3 DNA reads TGTGCCAGTAGTCCGCGGACAGGCCAAAACACAGATACGCAGTATTTT. This translates into CASSPRTGQNTDTQYF. Full variable domain (missing parts from reference TRBV19 and TRBJ2-3): DGGITQSPKYLFRKEGQNVTLSCEQNLNHDAMYWYRQDPGQGLRLIYYSQIVNDFQKGDIAEGYSVSREKKESFPLTVTSAQKNPTAFYLCASSPRTGQNTDTQYFGPGTRLTVL.

This clonotype was picked up many times. The chain employs TRBV6-1 and TRBJ2-7; D is possibly TRBD1 (5 bases). This CDR3 region has 12 residues. The germline V gene encodes CDR1 MNHNS and CDR2 SASEGT. Trimming took 7 bases from V and 6 from J, leaving 13 bases between them. The DNA of the CDR3 is TGTGCCAGCACGCTCGGGCAGGGCGAGCAGTACTTC. This gives the protein CASTLGQGEQYF.

This clonotype was seen repeatedly, ten times or more. The J gene is TRBJ2-5, the V gene TRBV10-3; weak D call: TRBD1 (6 bases). The CDR3 runs 17 residues. The germline V gene encodes CDR1 ENHRY and CDR2 SYGVKD. Trimming removed 3 bases from V and 5 bases from J, with 22 bases in between. The CDR3 DNA sequence: TGTGCCATCAGTGACCGATCATGGGACAAGGGAGCGGAGACCCAGTACTTC. Translated, it gives CAISDRSWDKGAETQYF.

Ten or more counts support this clonotype. CDR3 residues: CAWRDRGGNQPQHF. DNA for the CDR3: TGTGCCTGGAGGGACAGGGGCGGCAATCAGCCCCAGCATTTT. This rearrangement joins TRBV30 to TRBJ1-5, with TRBD1 matching over 9 bases. J lost 2 bases, V lost 3 bases, and 2 bases had no gene match. Germline V gives CDR1 GTSNPN, CDR2 SVGIG (reference sequence). CDR3 length: 14 residues.

This clonotype was found many times. This chain joins TRBV24-1 and TRBJ2-5; 9 bases align to TRBD2. V was pared by 3 bases and J by 6 bases, with 4 bases of the junction left unmatched. The CDR3 extends over 14 amino acids. The germline V gene has CDR1 KGHDR and CDR2 SFDVKD. CDR3 region: CATSDVSGGKTQYF. The CDR3 region has the DNA TGTGCCACCAGTGATGTTAGCGGGGGAAAGACCCAGTACTTC.

This chain joins TRBV7-3 and TRBJ2-2; D gene ambiguous. Germline lookup yields CDR1 SGHTA and CDR2 FQGTGA. The CDR3 covers 14 residues. V gave up 6 bases and J gave up 0 bases, with 8 bases separating them. Written as DNA, the CDR3 is TGTGCCAGCAGAAACGACCCGAACACCGGGGAGCTGTTTTTT. Its translation is CASRNDPNTGELFF.

This clonotype was counted many times. This chain links TRBV29-1 with TRBJ2-1; 13 bases line up with TRBD2. Trimming removed 0 bases from V and 4 bases from J; junction bases left unmatched: 0. CDR3 size: 15 residues. Germline V gives CDR1 SQVTM, CDR2 ANQGSEA. CDR3 bases: TGCAGCGTTGAAGAACTAGCGGGGGGGTACAATGAGCAGTTCTTC. It specifies CSVEELAGGYNEQFF.

This clonotype was picked up a small number of times. This chain uses TRBV24-1 with TRBJ2-2; 10 nucleotides match TRBD1. The V gene end was trimmed by 7 bases and the J gene end by 6 bases; junction bases not matched to a gene: 4. The germline V gene has CDR1 KGHDR and CDR2 SFDVKD. The CDR3 contains 14 residues. The CDR3 nucleotides read TGTGCCACCAGGGGACAGGGGTCACCCGGGGAGCTGTTTTTT. It codes for CATRGQGSPGELFF.

This clonotype appeared many times. The chain employs TRBV11-3 and TRBJ2-7; D gene uncertain. The CDR3 is 12 amino acids. Germline assignment: CDR1 SGHNT and CDR2 YENEEA. Trimming cost V 1 base and J 6 bases, with 7 bases left between them. The CDR3 DNA reads as TGTGCCAGCAGCTTAGCGTTTCGCGAGCAGTACTTC. This encodes CASSLAFREQYF.

To note about this clonotype: A junction boundary mismatches the germline segment, possibly from a read error. This sequence joins TRBV28 and TRBJ2-7; D remains ambiguous. This CDR3 region has 14 residues. The germline gives CDR1 MDHEN, CDR2 SYDVKM. The CDR3 sequence is CASRLSGPIYEQYF. CDR3 DNA sequence: TGTGCCAGCAGATTATCCGGGCCCATATACGAGCAGTACTTC.

At least ten counts were recorded for this clonotype. The rearrangement links TRBV6-1 to TRBJ2-1, with 9 bases aligning to TRBD1. V lost 11 bases to trimming and J lost 7 bases; unmatched junction nucleotides: 6. The length of the CDR3 is 12 residues. Germline CDR1 reads MNHNS; CDR2 reads SASEGT. This CDR3 reads CAAGTGRNEQFF. The CDR3 nucleotides read TGTGCCGCCGGGACAGGGAGGAATGAGCAGTTCTTC.

This clonotype was picked up many times. The chain joins TRBV30 to TRBJ1-6; D remains unclear. V lost 3 bases to trimming and J lost 7 bases, with 13 bases between them. The CDR3 covers 14 residues. Germline CDR1 reads GTSNPN; CDR2 reads SVGIG (reference sequence). CDR3 nucleotides: TGTGCCTGGAGAAGTGGACCGGTAAATTCACCCCTCCACTTT. Translated, it gives CAWRSGPVNSPLHF.

At least ten counts were recorded for this clonotype. The J gene is TRBJ2-7, the V gene TRBV7-2, with 9 nucleotides matching TRBD1. CDR1 is SGHTA, CDR2 FQGNSA, per germline. Trimming cost V 2 bases and J 2 bases; bases outside gene matches: 4. There are 15 residues in the CDR3. CDR3 protein: CASSLTGTGTYEQYF. For the CDR3, the DNA is TGTGCCAGCAGCTTAACTGGGACAGGGACCTACGAGCAGTACTTC.

This clonotype has ten or more counts. The J gene is TRBJ1-2, the V gene TRBV30; D might be TRBD1 (6 bases). The CDR3 is made up of 13 amino acids. CDR1 and CDR2 from the germline V gene are GTSNPN and SVGIG (reference sequence). V lost 1 base to trimming and J lost 8 bases, with 14 bases between them. For the CDR3, the DNA is TGTGCCTGGAGTGGCCAACAGGGCTCGGGCTACACCTTC. It codes for CAWSGQQGSGYTF.

This clonotype showed up many times. This sequence joins TRBV12-3 or TRBV12-4 and TRBJ1-5; no clear D gene. V was shortened by 1 base and J by 7 bases, with 8 bases between the two germline ends. This CDR3 has 13 residues. The CDR3 DNA is TGTGCCAGCAGTTTAGTGGGTCAGCAGCCCCAGCATTTT. Translating gives CASSLVGQQPQHF.

This clonotype was detected ten times or more. The chain combines TRBV12-3 or TRBV12-4 with TRBJ2-2; D perhaps matches TRBD2 (7 bases). The CDR3 runs to 15 residues. V lost 5 bases, J lost 3 bases, and 13 bases lay in between. The CDR3 is CASSPKGGDTGELFF. CDR3 coding DNA: TGTGCCAGCAGTCCCAAGGGGGGGGACACCGGGGAGCTGTTTTTT.